The subject of this entry is one T cell receptor beta chain. As yet, its antigen is unknown. The sample originates from a study of identical twins. Trimming took off 2 bases at V and 4 bases at J, with 14 bases between the two ends. The length of the CDR3 is 15 residues. Germline CDR1 reads SGHDT; CDR2 reads YYEEEE. TCRdb ran MiXCR on the 5' RACE reads and lists one entry per CDR3 protein. The table lists just under 550,000 distinct CDR3 sequences, approximately 14% of them singletons. General study points: Reduced insertions were recorded for abundant cord blood beta clonotypes, with no such pattern in memory repertoires. Less excess twin sharing appeared in beta out-of-frame sequences. Analyses of zero insertions could be partly confounded by invariant MAIT and iNKT cells.

These data were also filed under a second study, of yellow fever vaccine responses in identical twins.

This chain connects TRBV5-6 to TRBJ2-3; TRBD1 is a possible D gene (6 bases). The specimen was CD4+ T cells sorted from blood. The TCR originated in a woman in her late teens or twenties in good health. The CDR3: CASSFTGQTSDTQYF. DNA of the CDR3: TGTGCCAGCAGCTTTACGGGACAAACTTCAGATACGCAGTATTTT. The whole variable domain, remainder taken from reference TRBV5-6 and TRBJ2-3, is DAGVTQSPTHLIKTRGQQVTLRCSPKSGHDTVSWYQQALGQGPQFIFQYYEEEERQRGNFPDRFSGHQFPNYSSELNVNALLLGDSALYLCASSFTGQTSDTQYFGPGTRLTVL.